This TCR beta chain was sequenced for a study of blood T cell repertoires in COVID-19. Here immunoSEQ multiplex PCR was the method, and the copy in TCRdb shows in-frame clones only, minus some. The sample has tens of thousands of clones, about 91% seen once. V was shortened by 7 bases and J by 2 bases, with 13 bases between the two germline ends. This CDR3 has 14 amino acids. CDR1 and CDR2 from the germline V gene are ENHRY and SYGVKD. The sample was peripheral blood. The chain joins TRBV10-3 to TRBJ2-3; D ambiguous. This TCR was recovered from a woman in her sixties or seventies with acute or convalescent COVID-19. CDR3 in amino acids: CAIMSGRITDTQYF. CDR3 coding DNA: TGTGCCATCATGTCTGGCAGGATCACAGATACGCAGTATTTT.